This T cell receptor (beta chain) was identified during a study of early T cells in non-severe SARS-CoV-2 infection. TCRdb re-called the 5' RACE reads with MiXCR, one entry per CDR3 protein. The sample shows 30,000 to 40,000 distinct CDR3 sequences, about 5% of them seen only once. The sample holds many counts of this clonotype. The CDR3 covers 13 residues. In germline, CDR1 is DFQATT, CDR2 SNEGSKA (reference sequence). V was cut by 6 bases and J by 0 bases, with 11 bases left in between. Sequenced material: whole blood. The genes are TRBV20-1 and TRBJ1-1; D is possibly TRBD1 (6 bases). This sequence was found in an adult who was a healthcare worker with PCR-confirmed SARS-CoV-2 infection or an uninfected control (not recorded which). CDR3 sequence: CSAGGQLNTEAFF. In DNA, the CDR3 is TGCAGTGCCGGAGGACAGCTGAACACTGAAGCTTTCTTT.